This TCR beta chain comes out of a study of shared clonotypes between healthy human individuals. How the authors handled the data: ImmunoSEQ output lacked quality scores and full-length reads, limiting matched filtering. Sequenced by immunoSEQ multiplex PCR; TCRdb stores in-frame clones only, minus some. That table gives V, J and clone size, and the DNA gave D and trimming. Among some 2.1 million clones, roughly 95% were seen once, and the ten largest hold 0.9% to 1.4%. Of note for this clone: Its specificity is not known.

Notes on the study in general: Represented diversity (both genetic and exposure-history) was limited by the small number of donors. Naive CD4 clonotypes were shared across a handful of donors at 5% to 6%. Clonotypes not shared had lower generation probabilities than those common to all four donors.

Terminally differentiated effector memory CD45RA+ cells were excluded from the naive CD8 cells, which were CD45RO-negative and positively selected for CCR7. Sequencing input: naive CD8+ T cells sorted from blood. The source of this sequence is a man aged 18-30 years in good health.

Here the CDR3 reads CASRYDRGLETQYF. CDR3 sequence (DNA): TGCGCCAGCAGGTACGACAGGGGGCTGGAGACCCAGTACTTC. V and J are TRBV5-1 and TRBJ2-5; TRBD1 agrees at 10 bases. V dropped 5 bases and J dropped 5; count of bases not matched to a gene: 6. Germline V CDR1 and CDR2: SGHRS, YFSETQ. The CDR3 contains 14 residues.